The next 23 T cell receptor beta chains were all read from a single sample in a study of CD8+ T cells in alopecia areata. Extraction and reverse transcription of RNA yielded cDNA as the sequencing template. Clones were read by immunoSEQ multiplex PCR, and TCRdb kept only the in-frame ones, dropping some. The table includes some 200,000 clones, more than 45% detected once. Treatment meaning: oral pan-JAK inhibitor, 5-10 mg twice daily. Sequencing used CD4+ T cells sorted from blood, obtained at week 4, from a patient treated with tofacitinib. These receptors all stem from a human donor with alopecia areata.

A single count supports this clone. The V gene is TRBV18, the J gene TRBJ2-5, with D perhaps being TRBD1 or TRBD2 (5 bases each). The V gene's germline CDR1 is KGHSH and CDR2 LQKENI. This CDR3 has 16 amino acids. V gave up 6 bases and J gave up 2 bases, with 19 bases separating them. CDR3 amino acids: CASSPWPPGPQETQYF. The CDR3 coding sequence is TGTGCCAGCTCCCCCTGGCCCCCGGGACCTCAAGAGACCCAGTACTTC.

The sample holds a few counts of this clone. The chain carries TRBV7-9 and TRBJ1-1; D ambiguous. Germline loops: CDR1 SEHNR, CDR2 FQNEAQ (reference sequence). Trimming took 3 bases from V and 1 from J, leaving 6 bases between them. The CDR3 has 13 residues. The CDR3 DNA sequence: TGTGCCAGCAGCTTCTCGGCGAACACTGAAGCTTTCTTT. Translating gives CASSFSANTEAFF.

The V and J genes are TRBV28 and TRBJ2-7; tentatively, D is TRBD1 or TRBD2 (5 bases each). The CDR3 extends over 13 amino acids. The germline V gene has CDR1 MDHEN and CDR2 SYDVKM. The V end lost 6 bases, the J end lost 3 bases, and 12 bases lay between the germline ends. For the CDR3, the DNA is TGTGCCAGCAGCACCGGGACCCGCTACGAGCAGTACTTC. Residues: CASSTGTRYEQYF. The variable domain in full, completed from reference TRBV28 and TRBJ2-7, reads DVKVTQSSRYLVKRTGEKVFLECVQDMDHENMFWYRQDPGLGLRLIYFSYDVKMKEKGDIPEGYSVSREKKERFSLILESASTNQTSMYLCASSTGTRYEQYFGPGTRLTVT.

This clone was seen only once. V is TRBV6-5 and J is TRBJ2-6, with no clear D. V gave up 4 bases and J gave up 0 bases, with 10 bases separating them. There are 16 residues in the CDR3. Germline values: CDR1 MNHEY, CDR2 SVGAGI. The CDR3 coding sequence is TGTGCCAGCAGTTGGCAGGCCAGCTCTGGGGCCAACGTCCTGACTTTC. This codes for CASSWQASSGANVLTF.

This clone was found a few times. The DNA of the CDR3 is TGTGCCAGCAGGGCCCGTGGGACAGGGGGCAGGACTGAAGCTTTCTTT. Protein product: CASRARGTGGRTEAFF. The gene calls are TRBV2 and TRBJ1-1; 12 nucleotides align to TRBD1. Germline CDR1 is SNHLY and CDR2 is FYNNEI. The CDR3 totals 16 residues. V lost 6 bases to trimming and J lost 5 bases; unmatched junction nucleotides: 10.

The rearrangement joins TRBV30 to TRBJ1-1; D not certain. The CDR3 consists of 13 residues. V was cut by 4 bases and J by 5 bases, with 14 bases left in between. Germline V gene data show CDR1 as GTSNPN and CDR2 as SVGIG (reference sequence). CDR3 in amino acids: CAWNLASGTEAFF. Here the CDR3 DNA reads TGTGCCTGGAATCTGGCATCGGGAACTGAAGCTTTCTTT.

V and J are TRBV7-2 and TRBJ2-1, with D perhaps matching TRBD2 (6 bases). V dropped 4 bases and J dropped 7 bases, with 14 bases sitting between them. CDR1 and CDR2 (germline): SGHTA, FQGNSA. CDR3 length: 14 residues. CDR3 amino acids: CASSSASVPNEQFF. CDR3 sequence (DNA): TGTGCCAGCAGCTCTGCTAGCGTCCCTAATGAGCAGTTCTTC.

The chain joins TRBV5-1 to TRBJ1-4; the D gene is possibly TRBD1 (5 bases). The CDR3 runs 13 residues. CDR1 and CDR2 from the germline V gene are SGHRS and YFSETQ. V was trimmed by 4 bases and J by 8 bases, leaving 12 bases between them. CDR3 amino acids: CASSGAGREKLFF. Written as DNA, the CDR3 is TGCGCCAGCAGCGGGGCCGGGAGAGAAAAACTGTTTTTT.

There are a few counts of this clone. This sequence joins TRBV5-4 and TRBJ2-3, with 7 bases that match TRBD2. The CDR3 length is 17 residues. V lost 6 bases to trimming and J lost 2 bases; unmatched junction nucleotides: 15. In germline, CDR1 is SGHNT, CDR2 YYREEE (reference sequence). In DNA form, the CDR3 reads TGTGCCAGCACCCCGGGGTCGCCAGCGGGATACACAGATACGCAGTATTTT. Translation gives CASTPGSPAGYTDTQYF.

The V and J genes are TRBV5-1 and TRBJ2-1, with TRBD1 matching over 7 bases. The germline V gene encodes CDR1 SGHRS and CDR2 YFSETQ. The V segment lost 7 bases and the J segment 0 bases; nucleotides outside the gene matches: 7. This CDR3 comprises 15 residues. CDR3 sequence: CASGTDISSYNEQFF. CDR3 nucleotides: TGCGCCAGCGGGACAGACATCAGCTCCTACAATGAGCAGTTCTTC.

The chain recombines TRBV25-1 with TRBJ2-1; D gene unclear. Trimming took off 4 bases at V and 0 bases at J, with 10 bases between the two ends. From germline, CDR1 is MGHDK and CDR2 SYGVNS. The CDR3 spans 15 residues. CDR3 sequence: CASSVWVGSYNEQFF. The CDR3, as DNA: TGTGCCAGCAGTGTGTGGGTTGGCTCCTACAATGAGCAGTTCTTC.

This clone was recorded only once. For the CDR3, the DNA is TGTGCCAACCCCCCTCGAGCAGTCCCTTTTAATTCGGATACGCAGTATTTT. Its protein is CANPPRAVPFNSDTQYF. The chain carries TRBV25-1 and TRBJ2-3; D uncertain. V lost 10 bases to trimming and J lost 6 bases, with 29 bases between them. The CDR3 has 17 amino acids. CDR1 and CDR2 (germline): MGHDK, SYGVNS.

The V and J genes are TRBV29-1 and TRBJ1-2; TRBD1 matches at 8 bases. V lost 4 bases, J lost 8 bases, and 9 bases stayed unmatched. The CDR3 sequence is 13 residues long. Per germline, CDR1 SQVTM and CDR2 ANQGSEA. CDR3 coding DNA: TGCAGCGTTGGAGCAGGACAGGGTCGAGGCTACACCTTC. It yields the protein CSVGAGQGRGYTF.

There are a few counts of this clone. V gene TRBV18 combines with J gene TRBJ1-1, with D possibly matching TRBD1 (6 bases). Germline assignment: CDR1 KGHSH and CDR2 LQKENI. The CDR3 has 14 residues. V lost 2 bases, J lost 1 base, and 8 bases lay in between. In DNA, the CDR3 is TGTGCCAGCTCACCAACAGGGTCGAACACTGAAGCTTTCTTT. Protein product: CASSPTGSNTEAFF.

The chain employs TRBV9 and TRBJ1-1; 10 positions match TRBD1. V shed 4 bases and J 0 bases; nucleotides not matched to a gene: 9. This CDR3 has 17 amino acids. The germline V gene has CDR1 SGDLS and CDR2 YYNGEE. CDR3: CASSSGTGDFMNTEAFF. CDR3 in DNA: TGTGCCAGCAGCTCCGGGACAGGGGACTTCATGAACACTGAAGCTTTCTTT.

CDR3 region: CASSDRQGNSPLHF. The CDR3 nucleotides read TGTGCCAGCAGTGATCGTCAGGGGAATTCACCCCTCCACTTT. The gene calls are TRBV25-1 and TRBJ1-6; D might be TRBD1 (6 bases). Germline V CDR1 and CDR2: MGHDK, SYGVNS. The CDR3 runs 14 residues. V was cut by 3 bases and J by 7 bases, with 10 bases left in between.

There are a few counts of this clone. This chain links TRBV9 with TRBJ1-2; D remains ambiguous. Trimming removed 0 bases from V and 7 bases from J, with 7 bases in between. The CDR3 runs to 12 residues. Germline CDR1 reads SGDLS; CDR2 reads YYNGEE. CDR3 amino acids: CASSVAGFGYTF. In DNA, the CDR3 is TGTGCCAGCAGCGTAGCGGGGTTTGGCTACACCTTC.

This sequence joins TRBV13 and TRBJ1-6; D ambiguous. The germline V and J ends were trimmed by 3 bases and 8 bases, with 11 bases remaining between them. Germline assignment: CDR1 PRHDT and CDR2 FYEKMQ (reference sequence). This CDR3 has 14 amino acids. The CDR3 DNA reads TGTGCCAGCAGCTTGTACAATGGAGATTCACCCCTCCACTTT. Translating it yields CASSLYNGDSPLHF.

This clone was seen a handful of times. Germline and junction disagree at one end, which may indicate a read error. The chain carries TRBV18 and TRBJ2-1; D not resolved. The CDR3 consists of 14 residues. Germline V gene sequence: CDR1 KGHSH, CDR2 LQKENI. CDR3 sequence reads: CASSPMVSYDEQFF. In nucleotides, the CDR3 is TGCGCCAGCTCACCAATGGTCTCCTACGATGAGCAGTTCTTC.

This clone has only one observation. The rearrangement links TRBV5-1 to TRBJ2-7, with 9 bases fitting TRBD1. This CDR3 spans 13 amino acids. Germline lookup yields CDR1 SGHRS and CDR2 YFSETQ. The junction had 2 bases not matched to a gene; V was cut back by 4 bases and J by 3 bases. CDR3 sequence (DNA): TGCGCCAGCAGCACGACAGGGGGCTACGAGCAGTACTTC. It is translated as CASSTTGGYEQYF.

The DNA of the CDR3 is TGTGCCTGGAGCTCAGAGTCCCTTCAGTACTTC. The encoded protein is CAWSSESLQYF. V and J are TRBV30 and TRBJ2-4; no definite D call. CDR3 length: 11 amino acids. Germline CDR1 and CDR2: GTSNPN and SVGIG (reference sequence). Trimming pared 3 bases from V and 11 bases from J, leaving 11 bases between.

The chain is built from TRBV14 and TRBJ2-1, with D possibly TRBD2 on 6 matching bases. Germline CDR1 is SGHDN and CDR2 is FVKESK. The ends were cut back, 3 bases at V and 12 bases at J, with 18 bases in the middle. This CDR3 has 14 residues. The CDR3 sequence: CASSHETPPRGQFF. CDR3 nucleotides: TGTGCCAGCAGCCACGAGACCCCACCGCGGGGGCAGTTCTTC.

The rearrangement uses TRBV30 and TRBJ1-5, with no clear D. Trimming removed 2 bases at V and 7 bases at J, with 12 bases between. Per germline, CDR1 GTSNPN and CDR2 SVGIG (reference sequence). This CDR3 is built from 13 residues. The CDR3 loop is CAWSSLPSQPQHF. DNA for the CDR3: TGTGCCTGGAGTTCACTTCCATCCCAGCCCCAGCATTTT.